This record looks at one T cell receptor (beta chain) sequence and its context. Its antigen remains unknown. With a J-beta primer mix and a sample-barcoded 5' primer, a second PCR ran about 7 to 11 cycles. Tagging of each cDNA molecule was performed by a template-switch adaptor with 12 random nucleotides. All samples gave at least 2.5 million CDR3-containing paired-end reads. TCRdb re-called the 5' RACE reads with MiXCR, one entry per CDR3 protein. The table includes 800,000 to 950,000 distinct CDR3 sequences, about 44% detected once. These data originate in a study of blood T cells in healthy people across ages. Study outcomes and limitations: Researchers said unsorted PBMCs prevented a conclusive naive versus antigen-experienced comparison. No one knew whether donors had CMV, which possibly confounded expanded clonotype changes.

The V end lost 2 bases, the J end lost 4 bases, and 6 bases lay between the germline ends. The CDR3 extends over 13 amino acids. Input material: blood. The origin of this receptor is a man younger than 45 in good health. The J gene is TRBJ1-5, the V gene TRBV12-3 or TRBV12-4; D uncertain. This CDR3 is CASSLLGNQPQHF. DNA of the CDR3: TGTGCCAGCAGTTTACTCGGGAATCAGCCCCAGCATTTT.